This record looks at one T cell receptor (beta chain) sequence and its context. Its antigen specificity is not known. No base-level quality is on record; no much larger clone is a single base apart. Receptor libraries were prepared by 5' RACE. These reads were obtained on an Illumina HiSeq 2500. The second PCR ran for about 7 to 11 cycles and used a J-beta primer mix along with a sample-barcoded 5' primer. A template-switch 5' adaptor carrying 12 random nucleotides introduced a unique molecular identifier onto each TCR beta cDNA molecule. Each sample yielded at least 2.5 million CDR3-containing paired-end reads. All of the RNA was converted into first-strand cDNA using the Mint cDNA synthesis kit, with a TRBC-specific oligonucleotide serving as the primer. Following uracil-DNA glycosylase treatment, all cDNA underwent a first 18-cycle PCR with the universal primers M1SS and BC2_uni_R. Under the source paper's analysis protocol: For normalization, 1 million high-quality reads, each with a distinct molecular identifier, were randomly selected from each sample. Instead of being binned into consensus sequences, reads that shared molecular identifiers were thrown out. CDR3 identification, clonotype clustering and error correction used MiTCR with a Q25 quality threshold and the strictest error-elimination algorithm. Lower-bound total TCR beta diversity was estimated with a nonparametric unseen species model using Euler transformation. Using fastp trimming at Q25 and MiXCR clonotype assembly, TCRdb reanalyzed the public sequencing data and kept in-frame beta chains. When rows share a CDR3 protein, they turn into one entry using the most common DNA and genes. These V and J calls are TCRdb output, not the study's own analysis. The sample profile shows roughly 830,000 distinct CDR3 sequences; under 80% of them were found once. The top ten constitute around 30% of the sample.

The source of the sample is a study of blood T cells in healthy people across ages (dated by TCRdb to between 2014 and 2017). For the wider study: In model experiments, roughly one uniquely barcoded TCR beta cDNA molecule per two T cells was captured by template switching. Using deep sequencing normalized with unique cDNA molecular identifiers, the study measured how TCR beta repertoire diversity changes with age. Donors were grouped into four age groups: young (average approximately 16 years), middle-aged (39), aged (approximately 67) and long-lived (approximately 78). To avoid experimental bias, donors of different ages were distributed randomly across sequencing lanes. The study analyzed two additional independent replicas of 1 million unique cDNA reads from the same blood draw for two donors, one aged 18 to 30 and one aged 80 or older. Study-wide findings and limitations: Compared with the aged group, more naive CD4+ T cells, fewer expanded clones and increased TCR diversity were shown by the long-lived group, suggesting age selection. Observed TCR beta diversity correlated strongly with the percentage of naive T cells measured by flow cytometry. Estimates of total diversity from one million sequenced T cells were regarded as lower bounds and underestimates. As age increased, observed TCR beta diversity per million T cells dropped in a roughly linear way, and a significant reduction was already evident by age roughly 40. Donor CMV infection status was unknown, potentially confounding age-related changes in expanded clonotypes. Since profiling was done on bulk unsorted PBMCs, naive and antigen-experienced compartments could not be conclusively compared.

Its CDR3 holds 16 amino acids, cysteine through phenylalanine. Only the CDR3 portion is preserved as DNA: 48 bases, with reading frame beginning at the first base. From V the trimming removes 5 bases and from J it removes 7 bases, while the gene matches leave 9 bases of the junction unaccounted for. The germline V gene provides CDR1 SGHTA and CDR2 FQGNSA. The donors were a few dozen Caucasian individuals from Russia, aged 6 to 90 years, who were systemically healthy. Around 9.7 milliliters of peripheral blood were collected from each donor into EDTA-treated Vacutainer tubes. Ficoll-Paque density-gradient centrifugation was used to isolate PBMCs, with at least 7 million per sample. Total RNA was extracted from PBMCs with Trizol reagent, with at least 6 micrograms obtained per sample. Naive CD45RAhigh/CD27high T cell percentages were measured by flow cytometry on a PBMC aliquot from every donor.

The receptor comes from a man aged 25 to 40 in good health. The chain employs TRBV7-2 and TRBJ2-1, and TRBD2 aligns with 12 junction nucleotides. The source material was blood. Here is the DNA: TGTGCCAGCAGCATGCTAGCGGGGGGGCGAAAGAATGAGCAGTTCTTC. It specifies CASSMLAGGRKNEQFF.